Shown below are 2 T cell receptor beta chains from a single sample sequenced in a study of CD8 T cells in cerebrospinal fluid in Alzheimer's disease. Reanalyzing the 10x single-cell sequencing reads, TCRdb keeps one entry per CDR3 protein, without DNA. The sample includes some 750 distinct CDR3 sequences. The sample taken for sequencing was cerebrospinal fluid. Receptors were obtained from a human donor in good health.

Measured by frequency, this clonotype is medium-sized. The genes are TRBV20-1 and TRBJ1-5; TCRdb outputs TRBD1, but without DNA this stays unchecked. The CDR3 has 15 residues. Germline CDR1 DFQATT, CDR2 SNEGSKA (reference sequence). The CDR3 sequence: CSAKDRGASNQPQHF.

This chain links TRBV30 with TRBJ2-7; TCRdb outputs TRBD2, but without DNA this stays unchecked. CDR3 length: 14 amino acids. Germline-derived CDR1 and CDR2 are GTSNPN and SVGIG (reference sequence). The CDR3: CAWSAGGARYEQYF.